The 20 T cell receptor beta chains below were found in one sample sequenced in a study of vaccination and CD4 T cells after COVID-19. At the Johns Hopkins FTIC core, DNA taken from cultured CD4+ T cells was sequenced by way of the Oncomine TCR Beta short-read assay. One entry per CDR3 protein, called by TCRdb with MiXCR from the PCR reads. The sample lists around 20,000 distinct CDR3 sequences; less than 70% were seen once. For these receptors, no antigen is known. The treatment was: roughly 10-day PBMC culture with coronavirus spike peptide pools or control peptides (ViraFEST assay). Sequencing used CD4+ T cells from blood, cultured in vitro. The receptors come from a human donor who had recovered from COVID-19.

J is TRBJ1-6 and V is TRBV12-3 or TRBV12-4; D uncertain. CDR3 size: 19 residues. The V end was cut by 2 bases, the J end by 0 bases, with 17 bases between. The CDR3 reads CASSLRIRRTSSYNSPLHF. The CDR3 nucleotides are TGTGCCAGCAGTTTAAGAATTCGCCGTACAAGCTCCTATAATTCACCCCTCCACTTT.

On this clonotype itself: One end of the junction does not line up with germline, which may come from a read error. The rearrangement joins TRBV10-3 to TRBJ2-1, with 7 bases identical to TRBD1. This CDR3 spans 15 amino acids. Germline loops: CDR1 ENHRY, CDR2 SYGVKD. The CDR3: CASSGHRGFDNEQFF. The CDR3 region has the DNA TGTGCCAGCAGTGGGCACAGGGGTTTTGACAATGAGCAGTTCTTC.

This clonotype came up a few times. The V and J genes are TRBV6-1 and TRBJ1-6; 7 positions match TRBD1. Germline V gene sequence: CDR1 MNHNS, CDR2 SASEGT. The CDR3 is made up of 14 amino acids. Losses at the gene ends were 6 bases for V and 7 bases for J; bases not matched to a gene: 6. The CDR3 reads CASRETGFNSPLHF. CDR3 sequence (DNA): TGTGCCAGCAGGGAGACAGGGTTCAATTCACCCCTCCACTTT.

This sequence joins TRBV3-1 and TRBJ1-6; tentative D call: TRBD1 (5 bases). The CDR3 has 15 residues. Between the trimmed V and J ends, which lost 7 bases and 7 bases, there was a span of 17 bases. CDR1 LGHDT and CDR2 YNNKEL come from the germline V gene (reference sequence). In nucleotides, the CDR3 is TGTGCCAGCACCCTAAGGGCAGGGCTCAATTCACCCCTCCACTTT. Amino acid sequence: CASTLRAGLNSPLHF.

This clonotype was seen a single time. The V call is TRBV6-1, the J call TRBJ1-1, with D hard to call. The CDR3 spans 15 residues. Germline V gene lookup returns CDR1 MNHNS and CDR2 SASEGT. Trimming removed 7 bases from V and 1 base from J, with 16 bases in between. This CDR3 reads CASILLQAGNTEAFF. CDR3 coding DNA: TGTGCCAGCATTCTCCTCCAGGCGGGGAACACTGAAGCTTTCTTT.

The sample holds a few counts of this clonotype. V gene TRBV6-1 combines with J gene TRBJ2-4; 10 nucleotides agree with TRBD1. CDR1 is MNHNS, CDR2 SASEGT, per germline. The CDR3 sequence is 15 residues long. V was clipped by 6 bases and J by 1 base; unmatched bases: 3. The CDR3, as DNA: TGTGCCAGCAGGAGACAGGGGGCGGCCAAAAACATTCAGTACTTC. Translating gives CASRRQGAAKNIQYF.

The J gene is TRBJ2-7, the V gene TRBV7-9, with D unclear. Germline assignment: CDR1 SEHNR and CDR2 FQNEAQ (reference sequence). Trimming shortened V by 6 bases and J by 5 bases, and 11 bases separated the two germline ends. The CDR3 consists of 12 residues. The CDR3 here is CASSRYSDEQYF. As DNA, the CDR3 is TGTGCCAGCAGTCGTTACTCGGACGAGCAGTACTTC.

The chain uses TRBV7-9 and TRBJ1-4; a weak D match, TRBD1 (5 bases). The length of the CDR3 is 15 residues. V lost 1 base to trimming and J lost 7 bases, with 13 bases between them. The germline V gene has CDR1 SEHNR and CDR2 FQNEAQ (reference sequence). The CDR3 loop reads CASSLGDPGSEKLFF. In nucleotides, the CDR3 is TGTGCCAGCAGCTTAGGGGACCCTGGGAGTGAAAAACTGTTTTTT.

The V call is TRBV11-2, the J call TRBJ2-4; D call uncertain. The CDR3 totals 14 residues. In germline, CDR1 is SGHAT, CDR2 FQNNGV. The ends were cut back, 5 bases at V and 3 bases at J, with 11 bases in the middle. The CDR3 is CASSRSPGKNIQYF. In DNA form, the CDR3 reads TGTGCCAGCAGCCGCTCTCCGGGCAAAAACATTCAGTACTTC.

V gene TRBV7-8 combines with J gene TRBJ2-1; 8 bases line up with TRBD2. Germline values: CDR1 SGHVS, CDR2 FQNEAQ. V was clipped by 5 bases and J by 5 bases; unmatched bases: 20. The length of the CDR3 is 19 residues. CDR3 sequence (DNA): TGTGCCAGCAGCATCCGTCGGGGGGGTATGACTAGCCGCGACAATGAGCAGTTCTTC. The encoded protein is CASSIRRGGMTSRDNEQFF.

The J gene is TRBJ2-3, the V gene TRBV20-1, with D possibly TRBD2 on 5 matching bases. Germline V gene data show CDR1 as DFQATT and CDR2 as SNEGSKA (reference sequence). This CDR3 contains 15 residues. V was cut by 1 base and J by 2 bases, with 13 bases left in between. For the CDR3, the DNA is TGCAGTGCTAGAGGTCCGGACTCATCCACAGATACGCAGTATTTT. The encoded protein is CSARGPDSSTDTQYF.

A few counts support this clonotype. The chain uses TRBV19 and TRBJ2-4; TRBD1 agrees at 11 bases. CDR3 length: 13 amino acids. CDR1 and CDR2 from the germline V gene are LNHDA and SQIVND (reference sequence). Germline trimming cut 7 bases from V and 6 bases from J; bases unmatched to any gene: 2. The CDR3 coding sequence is TGTGCCAGTACCGGGACAGGGGGAAACATTCAGTACTTC. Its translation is CASTGTGGNIQYF. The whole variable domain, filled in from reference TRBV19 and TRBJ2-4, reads DGGITQSPKYLFRKEGQNVTLSCEQNLNHDAMYWYRQDPGQGLRLIYYSQIVNDFQKGDIAEGYSVSREKKESFPLTVTSAQKNPTAFYLCASTGTGGNIQYFGAGTRLSVL.

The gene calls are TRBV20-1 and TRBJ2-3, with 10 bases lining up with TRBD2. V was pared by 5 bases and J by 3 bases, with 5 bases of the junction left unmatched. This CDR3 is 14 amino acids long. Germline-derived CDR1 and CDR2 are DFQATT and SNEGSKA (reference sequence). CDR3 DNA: TGCAGTGCTCCCCCTAGCGGGAGTACAGATACGCAGTATTTT. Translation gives CSAPPSGSTDTQYF.

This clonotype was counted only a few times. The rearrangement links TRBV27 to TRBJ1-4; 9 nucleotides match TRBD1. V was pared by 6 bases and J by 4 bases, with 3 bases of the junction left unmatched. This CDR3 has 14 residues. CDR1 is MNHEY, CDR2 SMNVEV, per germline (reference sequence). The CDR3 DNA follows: TGTGCCAGCAGGGGGACAGGGTTTAATGAAAAACTGTTTTTT. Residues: CASRGTGFNEKLFF.

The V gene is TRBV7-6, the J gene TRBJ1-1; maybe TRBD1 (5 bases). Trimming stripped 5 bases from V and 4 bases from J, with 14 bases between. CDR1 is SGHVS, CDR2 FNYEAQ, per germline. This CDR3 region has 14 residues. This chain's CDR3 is CASSKQEASTEAFF. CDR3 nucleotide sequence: TGTGCCAGCAGCAAACAGGAGGCGAGCACTGAAGCTTTCTTT. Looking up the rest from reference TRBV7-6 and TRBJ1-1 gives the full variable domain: GAGVSQSPRYKVTKRGQDVALRCDPISGHVSLYWYRQALGQGPEFLTYFNYEAQQDKSGLPNDRFSAERPEGSISTLTIQRTEQRDSAMYRCASSKQEASTEAFFGQGTRLTVV.

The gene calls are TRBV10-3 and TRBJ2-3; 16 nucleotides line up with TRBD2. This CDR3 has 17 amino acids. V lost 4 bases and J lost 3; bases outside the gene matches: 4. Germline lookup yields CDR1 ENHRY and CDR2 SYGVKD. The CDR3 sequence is CAISAGTSGGGTDTQYF. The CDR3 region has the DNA TGTGCCATCAGTGCGGGGACTAGCGGGGGGGGTACAGATACGCAGTATTTT.

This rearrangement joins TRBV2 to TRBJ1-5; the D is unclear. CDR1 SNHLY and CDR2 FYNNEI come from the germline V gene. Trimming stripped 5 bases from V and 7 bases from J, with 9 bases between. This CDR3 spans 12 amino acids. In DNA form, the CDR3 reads TGTGCCAGCAGTCAGATATACCAGCCCCAGCATTTT. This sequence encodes CASSQIYQPQHF.

The CDR3, as DNA: TGTGCCAGTAGTCTGGGACAGGGGTTCACTCAGCCCCAGCATTTT. Residues: CASSLGQGFTQPQHF. The V and J genes are TRBV19 and TRBJ1-5, with 10 bases aligning to TRBD1. The CDR3 runs 15 residues. CDR1 and CDR2 from the germline V gene are LNHDA and SQIVND (reference sequence). Germline trimming cut 5 bases from V and 6 bases from J; bases unmatched to any gene: 7. The variable domain in full, completed from reference TRBV19 and TRBJ1-5, reads DGGITQSPKYLFRKEGQNVTLSCEQNLNHDAMYWYRQDPGQGLRLIYYSQIVNDFQKGDIAEGYSVSREKKESFPLTVTSAQKNPTAFYLCASSLGQGFTQPQHFGDGTRLSIL.

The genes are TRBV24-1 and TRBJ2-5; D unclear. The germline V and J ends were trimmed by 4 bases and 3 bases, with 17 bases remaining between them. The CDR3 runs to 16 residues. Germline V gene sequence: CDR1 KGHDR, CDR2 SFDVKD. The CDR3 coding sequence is TGTGCCACCAGTGACCCCGCCACAGCGCTGAAAGAGACCCAGTACTTC. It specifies CATSDPATALKETQYF.

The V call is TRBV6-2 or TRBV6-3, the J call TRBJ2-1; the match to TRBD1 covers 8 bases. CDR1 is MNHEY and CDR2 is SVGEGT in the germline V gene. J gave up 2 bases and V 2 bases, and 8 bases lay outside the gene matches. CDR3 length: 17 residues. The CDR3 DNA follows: TGTGCCAGCAGTTACCGTCCCGACAGGGGTACCTACAATGAGCAGTTCTTC. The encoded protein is CASSYRPDRGTYNEQFF.